Listed here is a single TCR beta chain. What it binds is unknown. Measured with immunoSEQ multiplex PCR; TCRdb has only the in-frame clones, and not every one. The data contain 150,000 to 200,000 clones, 85% to 95% of them seen just once; the ten biggest clones take up about 10%. This sample is part of a study of T cell responses to AZD1222 COVID-19 vaccine. Study at large: Second doses were pooled across both intervals (about 4 or about 12 weeks). Study-wide results and caveats: Unmutated variant regions reportedly attract nearly half of all spike-specific TCRs. Donors, mostly white British, included more females; clonal diversity was possibly underestimated.

This sequence originates from an adult in good health. Here the sequenced sample was peripheral blood, taken on day 0 of AZD1222 vaccination.

CDR3 region: CASSDGPLYEQFF. The CDR3 nucleotides read TGTGCCAGCTCCGATGGCCCACTATATGAGCAGTTCTTC. This sequence joins TRBV19 and TRBJ2-1; no clear D. Germline assignment: CDR1 LNHDA and CDR2 SQIVND (reference sequence). Trimming shortened V by 9 bases and J by 8 bases, and 17 bases separated the two germline ends. The CDR3 runs to 13 residues.